The 21 T cell receptor beta chains in this list originate from one sample, sequenced in a study of cytomegalovirus exposure and HLA in healthy donors (dated by TCRdb to 2016 to 2017). Library creation used the immunoSEQ multiplex PCR assay. For the multiplex PCR, a mixture combining 60 forward primers for TCR Vbeta segments and 13 reverse primers for TCR Jbeta segments was used. TCRdb obtained this table from immuneACCESS and retained in-frame rearrangements with V and J assigned. These tables miss some clones; where compared with another copy, unresolved V genes account for less than half of the shortfall, and the remainder is unexplained. Counted in this sample were under 200,000 clones; approximately 77% of them appeared once. The ten largest clones take up 3.4% of the sample. The specimen sequenced was PBMCs. These receptors came from a man in his forties or fifties in good health and CMV-seropositive.

The chain employs TRBV2 and TRBJ1-4, with 7 bases aligning to TRBD1. V lost 4 bases, J lost 4 bases, and 6 bases stayed unmatched. CDR3 length equals 15 residues. CDR1 is SNHLY and CDR2 is FYNNEI in the germline V gene. The CDR3 region is CASSGAGTVNEKLFF. The CDR3, as DNA: TGTGCCAGCAGTGGGGCCGGGACAGTTAATGAAAAACTGTTTTTT.

The chain's CDR3 is CASSQVDWRGQGNTEAFF. CDR3 bases: TGTGCCAGCAGCCAAGTCGATTGGAGGGGGCAAGGGAACACTGAAGCTTTCTTT. This chain joins TRBV14 and TRBJ1-1, with 7 bases matching TRBD1. Unmatched junction bases numbered 12, after V lost 1 base and J lost 1 base. Germline V lookup: CDR1 SGHDN, CDR2 FVKESK. This CDR3 comprises 18 residues. Variable domain in full (rest from reference TRBV14 and TRBJ1-1): EAGVTQFPSHSVIEKGQTVTLRCDPISGHDNLYWYRRVMGKEIKFLLHFVKESKQDESGMPNNRFLAERTGGTYSTLKVQPAELEDSGVYFCASSQVDWRGQGNTEAFFGQGTRLTVV.

V and J are TRBV6-5 and TRBJ2-7; the match to TRBD1 covers 9 bases. Germline V gene data show CDR1 as MNHEY and CDR2 as SVGAGI. With 6 bases clipped from V and 3 bases from J, the junction kept 6 bases outside the gene matches. The CDR3 consists of 14 residues. The CDR3 nucleotides read TGTGCCAGCAGAAGACCGGGACAGGGCTACGAGCAGTACTTC. It yields the protein CASRRPGQGYEQYF.

To note about this clone: A read error is possible here, since a much larger clone lies one base away. The CDR3 region is CASSDQGDNSPLHF. The CDR3 DNA follows: TGTGCCAGCAGTGACCAGGGGGATAATTCACCCCTCCACTTT. The rearrangement uses TRBV2 and TRBJ1-6; 7 nucleotides agree with TRBD1. Germline loops: CDR1 SNHLY, CDR2 FYNNEI. V was pared by 3 bases and J by 5 bases, with 1 base of the junction left unmatched. The CDR3 totals 14 residues.

The chain's CDR3 is CASSLSRLPNTGELFF. In nucleotides, the CDR3 is TGTGCCAGCAGCTTAAGCAGGCTCCCCAACACCGGGGAGCTGTTTTTT. The chain uses TRBV7-2 and TRBJ2-2; D remains unclear. The germline CDR1 and CDR2 sequences are SGHTA and FQGNSA. The CDR3 has 16 residues. Trimming took 2 bases from V and 2 from J, leaving 12 bases between them.

The genes are TRBV28 and TRBJ1-1, with a possible D match to TRBD1 (5 bases). Looked up from germline, CDR1 is MDHEN and CDR2 is SYDVKM. The CDR3 has 13 residues. The germline V and J ends were trimmed by 6 bases and 7 bases, with 15 bases remaining between them. The DNA of the CDR3 is TGTGCCAGCAGATCGGGGGGAGGGATTGAAGCTTTCTTT. Residues: CASRSGGGIEAFF.

The chain employs TRBV27 and TRBJ2-3; D gene ambiguous. The CDR3 loop spans 11 amino acids. V was pared by 6 bases and J by 2 bases, with 3 bases between. Germline-derived CDR1 and CDR2 are MNHEY and SMNVEV (reference sequence). The chain's CDR3 is CASSSTDTQYF. In DNA, the CDR3 is TGTGCCAGCAGCTCCACAGATACGCAGTATTTT.

This chain links TRBV6-1 with TRBJ1-2; 8 nucleotides agree with TRBD1. Trimming took 2 bases from V and 2 from J; bases not matched to a gene: 7. Germline CDR1 is MNHNS and CDR2 is SASEGT. The CDR3 totals 16 residues. The chain's CDR3 is CASSELRTGLNYGYTF. For the CDR3, the DNA is TGTGCCAGCAGTGAATTGCGGACAGGGTTGAACTATGGCTACACCTTC.

The gene calls are TRBV30 and TRBJ1-1; D gene uncertain. This CDR3 spans 15 amino acids. Germline V gene data show CDR1 as GTSNPN and CDR2 as SVGIG (reference sequence). Deletions cut 4 bases from V and 8 bases from J, with 23 bases between. The CDR3 coding sequence is TGTGCCTGGACCGGAGGGCTAACAATCGGTCGGGAAGCTTTCTTT. Translated, it gives CAWTGGLTIGREAFF.

The V and J genes are TRBV11-3 and TRBJ2-3; a possible D gene is TRBD1 (5 bases). CDR1 and CDR2 from the germline V gene are SGHNT and YENEEA. Trimming shortened V by 1 base and J by 3 bases, and 8 bases separated the two germline ends. The CDR3 has 14 residues. CDR3 nucleotides: TGTGCCAGCAGCTTAGGTGGGGCAACAGATACGCAGTATTTT. It is translated as CASSLGGATDTQYF.

A few counts support this clone. Other nucleotide sequences from this sample produce the same CDR3. The chain has TRBV6-1 and TRBJ2-7; maybe TRBD1 (5 bases). The CDR3 length is 13 residues. The germline gives CDR1 MNHNS, CDR2 SASEGT. V lost 0 bases, J lost 3 bases, and 6 bases lay in between. The CDR3 loop is CASSEADSYEQYF. The CDR3 DNA sequence: TGTGCCAGCAGTGAAGCAGACAGCTACGAGCAGTACTTC.

This chain connects TRBV7-9 to TRBJ2-4; 10 bases line up with TRBD1. The CDR3 spans 19 residues. V shed 4 bases and J 0 bases; nucleotides not matched to a gene: 12. The germline CDR1 and CDR2 sequences are SEHNR and FQNEAQ (reference sequence). The CDR3 protein is CASSSAGTGVPLAKNIQYF. The CDR3 DNA reads as TGTGCCAGCAGCTCCGCCGGGACAGGGGTACCTTTAGCCAAAAACATTCAGTACTTC.

This chain uses TRBV6-1 with TRBJ1-5, with 8 bases identical to TRBD1. The CDR3 consists of 16 residues. Losses at the gene ends were 2 bases for V and 4 bases for J; bases not matched to a gene: 7. Germline V gene data show CDR1 as MNHNS and CDR2 as SASEGT. CDR3 loop: CASSESRTGYNQPQHF. In DNA form, the CDR3 reads TGTGCCAGCAGTGAAAGTAGGACAGGGTATAATCAGCCCCAGCATTTT.

V is TRBV29-1 and J is TRBJ2-3, with 8 bases matching TRBD2. The germline V gene has CDR1 SQVTM and CDR2 ANQGSEA. V gave up 5 bases and J gave up 6 bases; unmatched junction bases: 7. There are 13 residues in the CDR3. The CDR3 is CSVSTGGGDTQYF. DNA of the CDR3: TGCAGCGTTTCTACGGGAGGGGGGGATACGCAGTATTTT.

This sequence joins TRBV6-5 and TRBJ2-7; TRBD1 matches 10 bases. The CDR3 has 16 residues. The ends lost 6 bases at V and 0 bases at J; junction bases unmatched: 8. CDR1 and CDR2 (germline): MNHEY, SVGAGI. The DNA for the CDR3 is TGTGCCAGCAGGTACGGGACAGGGGCTTACTCCTACGAGCAGTACTTC. Translating it yields CASRYGTGAYSYEQYF.

This rearrangement joins TRBV4-2 to TRBJ2-7; 11 bases are a match to TRBD2. The V gene's germline CDR1 is LGHNA and CDR2 YNFKEQ. Germline trimming cut 1 base from V and 2 bases from J; bases unmatched to any gene: 10. The CDR3 extends over 18 amino acids. The chain's CDR3 is CASSQGALAGDLAYEQYF. In nucleotides, the CDR3 is TGTGCCAGCAGCCAAGGGGCACTAGCGGGGGATCTGGCCTACGAGCAGTACTTC.

V usage is TRBV4-1 and J usage is TRBJ2-1; 11 nucleotides agree with TRBD2. The ends lost 4 bases at V and 7 bases at J; junction bases unmatched: 18. The CDR3 is 19 amino acids. Looked up from germline, CDR1 is MGHRA and CDR2 is YSYEKL. CDR3 sequence reads: CASSPQPNWLAGGRNEQFF. CDR3 nucleotides: TGCGCCAGCAGCCCGCAACCAAACTGGCTAGCGGGGGGACGTAATGAGCAGTTCTTC.

The V and J genes are TRBV11-2 and TRBJ2-7, with D perhaps TRBD1 (6 bases). This CDR3 region has 15 residues. Trimming left V 4 bases short and J 6 bases short, with 19 bases between. Per the germline V gene, CDR1 is SGHAT and CDR2 is FQNNGV. The CDR3 DNA reads as TGTGCCAGCAGCTCCCAGCCAGGGGTAGACGGCGAGCAGTACTTC. It yields the protein CASSSQPGVDGEQYF. Together with reference TRBV11-2 and TRBJ2-7, the CDR3 gives the full variable domain: EAGVAQSPRYKIIEKRQSVAFWCNPISGHATLYWYQQILGQGPKLLIQFQNNGVVDDSQLPKDRFSAERLKGVDSTLKIQPAKLEDSAVYLCASSSQPGVDGEQYFGPGTRLTVT.

The V and J genes are TRBV4-2 and TRBJ2-7, with a tentative D call TRBD2 (5 bases). CDR1 and CDR2 from the germline V gene are LGHNA and YNFKEQ. V gave up 4 bases and J gave up 6 bases, with 13 bases separating them. This CDR3 has 13 amino acids. CDR3 bases: TGTGCCAGCAGCCCTAACGGGAACATCGAGCAGTACTTC. Encoded protein: CASSPNGNIEQYF.

The V gene is TRBV9, the J gene TRBJ1-2, with 10 bases aligning to TRBD1. The CDR3 spans 14 residues. Germline CDR1 SGDLS, CDR2 YYNGEE. The trim removed 2 bases at V and 12 bases at J, leaving 10 bases unmatched. The CDR3 DNA reads TGTGCCAGCAGCGTTGAAGGGACAGGGGCGATACACACCTTC. This sequence encodes CASSVEGTGAIHTF. The variable domain in full, completed from reference TRBV9 and TRBJ1-2, reads DSGVTQTPKHLITATGQRVTLRCSPRSGDLSVYWYQQSLDQGLQFLIQYYNGEERAKGNILERFSAQQFPDLHSELNLSSLELGDSALYFCASSVEGTGAIHTFGSGTRLTVV.

V usage is TRBV7-9 and J usage is TRBJ1-6; D perhaps matches TRBD1 (5 bases). Trimming took 1 base from V and 0 from J, leaving 13 bases between them. This CDR3 has 18 residues. Germline CDR1 and CDR2: SEHNR and FQNEAQ (reference sequence). CDR3 bases: TGTGCCAGCAGCTTAGTTCAGGGAAGGGGCTCCTATAATTCACCCCTCCACTTT. Residues: CASSLVQGRGSYNSPLHF.